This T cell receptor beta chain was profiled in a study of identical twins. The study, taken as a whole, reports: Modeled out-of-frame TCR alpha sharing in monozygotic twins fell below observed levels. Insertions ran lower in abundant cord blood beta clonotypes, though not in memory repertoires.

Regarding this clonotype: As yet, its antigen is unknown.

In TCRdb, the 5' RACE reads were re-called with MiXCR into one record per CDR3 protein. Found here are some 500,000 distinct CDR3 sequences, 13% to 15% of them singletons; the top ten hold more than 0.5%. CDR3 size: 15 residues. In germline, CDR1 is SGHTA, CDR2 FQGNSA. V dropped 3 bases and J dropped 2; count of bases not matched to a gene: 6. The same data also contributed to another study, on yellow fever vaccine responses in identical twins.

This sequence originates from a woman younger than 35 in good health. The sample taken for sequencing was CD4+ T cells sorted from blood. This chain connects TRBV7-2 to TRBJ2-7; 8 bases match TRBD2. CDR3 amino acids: CASSFQAGVTYEQYF. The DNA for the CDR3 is TGTGCCAGCAGCTTCCAAGCGGGAGTTACCTACGAGCAGTACTTC.